Listed below are T cell receptor beta chains from one sample, sequenced in a study of T cells in Graves' hyperthyroidism and ophthalmopathy. In TCRdb, the multiplex PCR reads were re-called with MiXCR into one record per CDR3 protein. Among under 450,000 distinct CDR3 sequences, about 18% were seen once, and the ten largest hold 30% to 40%. Sample: blood. These receptors originate from a woman in her twenties or thirties with Graves' hyperthyroidism that later progressed to Graves' ophthalmopathy. Each CDR3 is given with its conserved first and last residue. A D gene is named only where the DNA matches it firmly. The size entry is marked missing in some rows and otherwise reads once, few, many or a size class.

>many|TRBJ2-1|TRBV30|.
CAWSLIPRQGGEQFF
TGTGCCTGGAGCCTTATCCCAAGGCAGGGCGGGGAGCAGTTCTTC
>.|TRBJ2-3|TRBV5-6|.
CASSFFGGSTDTQYF
TGTGCCAGCAGCTTCTTCGGCGGTAGCACAGATACGCAGTATTTT
>many|TRBJ2-5|TRBV2|TRBD2
CASSSTLAVQETQYF
TGTGCCAGCAGTTCCACACTAGCGGTACAAGAGACCCAGTACTTC
>many|TRBJ1-3|TRBV9|.
CASSVGPTWGNTIYF
TGTGCCAGCAGCGTAGGGCCAACGTGGGGAAACACCATATATTTT
>few|TRBJ2-1|TRBV29-1|TRBD2
CSVEGSPSWREGFNEQFF
TGCAGCGTTGAAGGATCCCCCTCCTGGCGGGAGGGCTTCAATGAGCAGTTCTTC
>many|TRBJ2-3|TRBV28|.
CASSSYPGSLRSDTQYF
TGTGCCAGCAGTTCTTACCCGGGAAGCTTAAGGTCGGATACGCAGTATTTT
>many|TRBJ2-7|TRBV15|TRBD1
CATRVNRGSEQYF
TGTGCCACCCGTGTAAACAGGGGCTCCGAGCAGTACTTC
>.|TRBJ1-3|TRBV11-2|TRBD1
CASSSGTGDLAGNTIYF
TGTGCCAGCAGCTCAGGGACAGGGGACTTGGCTGGAAACACCATATATTTT
>few|TRBJ2-6|TRBV20-1|.
CSARQSGGGGAGANVLTF
TGCAGTGCTAGACAATCTGGGGGAGGAGGCGCTGGGGCCAACGTCCTGACTTTC
>few|TRBJ2-1|TRBV18|.
CASSPPIDTGTVYNEQFF
TGTGCCAGCTCACCACCGATAGATACAGGGACCGTCTACAATGAGCAGTTCTTC
>many|TRBJ2-5|TRBV12-3/TRBV12-4|.
CASSWAGLETQYF
TGTGCCAGCAGTTGGGCAGGGCTAGAGACCCAGTACTTC
>few|TRBJ2-1|TRBV2|.
CASMRSPLAGEQFF
TGTGCCAGCATGAGAAGCCCCCTAGCCGGTGAGCAGTTCTTC
>.|TRBJ2-2|TRBV5-1|TRBD1
CASRLAGGLNTGELFF
TGCGCCAGCCGCTTGGCAGGGGGTTTGAACACCGGGGAGCTGTTTTTT
>many|TRBJ2-3|TRBV5-1|TRBD1
CASNPGTGVSDTQYF
TGCGCCAGCAACCCCGGGACAGGGGTTTCAGATACGCAGTATTTT
>many|TRBJ2-1|TRBV5-1|.
CASSLNRPSEQFF
TGCGCCAGCAGCTTGAATCGACCCAGTGAGCAGTTCTTC
>.|TRBJ2-1|TRBV7-7|.
CASSWDGRDEQFF
TGTGCTAGCAGCTGGGACGGTCGGGATGAGCAGTTCTTC
>many|TRBJ2-2|TRBV28|.
CATQPGGGGGNTGELFF
TGTGCCACCCAGCCGGGCGGGGGCGGTGGGAACACCGGGGAGCTGTTTTTT
>.|TRBJ2-7|TRBV7-6|.
CASSLAGGGGLEQYF
TGTGCCAGCAGCTTAGCGGGGGGGGGGGGGCTCGAGCAGTACTTC
>many|TRBJ1-2|TRBV14|TRBD1
CASSPDRLYGYTF
TGTGCCAGCAGCCCGGACAGGCTCTATGGCTACACCTTC
>.|TRBJ1-2|TRBV12-3/TRBV12-4|.
CASSLEVAVEGYTF
TGTGCCAGCAGTTTAGAGGTGGCAGTCGAAGGCTACACCTTC
>many|TRBJ2-1|TRBV7-9|TRBD2
CASSPVLAGARNEQFF
TGTGCCAGCAGCCCCGTTCTAGCGGGAGCTCGTAATGAGCAGTTCTTC
>many|TRBJ2-1|TRBV12-3/TRBV12-4|TRBD2
CASSLDFLAGAGYNEQFF
TGTGCCAGCAGTTTAGATTTCCTAGCGGGGGCCGGATACAATGAGCAGTTCTTC
>.|TRBJ1-2|TRBV28|.
CASSFGSGTNYGYTF
TGTGCCAGCAGTTTCGGATCGGGAACTAACTATGGCTACACCTTC
>many|TRBJ1-5|TRBV7-9|TRBD1
CASSSGTGSGNQPQHF
TGTGCCAGCAGCTCCGGGACAGGGTCGGGCAATCAGCCCCAGCATTTT
>few|TRBJ2-1|TRBV4-1|TRBD2
CASSQDMGTKANNEQFF
TGCGCCAGCAGCCAAGATATGGGGACTAAGGCGAATAATGAGCAGTTCTTC
>.|TRBJ2-5|TRBV27|.
CASRRGERFGETQYF
TGTGCCAGCCGGCGGGGAGAGAGGTTCGGAGAGACCCAGTACTTC
>.|TRBJ1-5|TRBV28|.
CASSPGVTQDQPQHF
TGTGCCAGCAGTCCAGGGGTCACTCAGGATCAGCCCCAGCATTTT
>many|TRBJ2-1|TRBV29-1|TRBD2
CSVSGSGEGSYNEQFF
TGCAGCGTATCGGGATCGGGGGAGGGCTCCTACAATGAGCAGTTCTTC
>many|TRBJ2-5|TRBV27|.
CASLDHRRETQYF
TGTGCCTCCCTAGACCACCGGAGAGAGACCCAGTACTTC
>.|TRBJ1-2|TRBV11-2|TRBD1
CASRRSGTENYGYTF
TGTGCCAGCAGAAGGTCCGGGACAGAGAATTATGGCTACACCTTC
>few|TRBJ2-7|TRBV9|.
CASSEYPTAYEQYF
TGTGCCAGCAGCGAGTACCCGACAGCATACGAGCAGTACTTC
>many|TRBJ1-1|TRBV6-2/TRBV6-3|TRBD1
CASSYSGQGDTEAFF
TGTGCCAGCAGTTACTCGGGACAGGGCGACACTGAAGCTTTCTTT
>.|TRBJ2-1|TRBV13|TRBD2
CASSHLAGGLYSEQFF
TGTGCCAGCAGCCACCTAGCGGGAGGGCTGTACAGTGAGCAGTTCTTC
>.|TRBJ1-3|TRBV7-9|.
CASSLGYRDLSGNTIYF
TGTGCCAGCAGCTTAGGGTATCGGGATCTCTCTGGAAACACCATATATTTT
>.|TRBJ2-1|TRBV2|.
CASSRTESSYNEQFF
TGTGCCAGCAGCCGAACTGAGAGCTCCTACAATGAGCAGTTCTTC
>many|TRBJ2-7|TRBV3-1|TRBD2
CASSQDWSGPSGQFSYEQYF
TGTGCCAGCAGCCAAGATTGGTCAGGCCCTAGCGGCCAATTCTCCTACGAGCAGTACTTC
>many|TRBJ2-1|TRBV25-1|.
CASSRGRGGKNEQFF
TGTGCCAGCAGTCGGGGGAGGGGGGGGAAAAATGAGCAGTTCTTC
>many|TRBJ2-1|TRBV11-2|TRBD2
CASSIPHTSGRYLTYEQFF
TGTGCCAGCAGCATTCCCCATACTAGCGGGAGATACCTTACGTATGAGCAGTTCTTC
>many|TRBJ2-7|TRBV20-1|.
CSARDRGPSYEQYF
TGCAGTGCTAGAGACAGGGGTCCCTCCTACGAGCAGTACTTC
>many|TRBJ2-1|TRBV12-3/TRBV12-4|TRBD2
CASRLADYNEQFF
TGTGCCAGTAGACTAGCGGATTACAATGAGCAGTTCTTC
>many|TRBJ1-5|TRBV2|.
CASRVGVSNQPQHF
TGTGCCAGCAGGGTGGGGGTTAGCAATCAGCCCCAGCATTTT
>many|TRBJ2-1|TRBV7-9|TRBD2
CASSLGLAGNNEQFF
TGTGCCAGCAGCTTGGGACTAGCGGGGAACAATGAGCAGTTCTTC
>many|TRBJ2-1|TRBV5-1|TRBD2
CASSLVSGGRGTYNEQFF
TGCGCCAGCAGCTTGGTGAGCGGAGGGAGGGGTACGTACAATGAGCAGTTCTTC
>few|TRBJ2-7|TRBV5-5|TRBD1
CASSTGGSYEQYF
TGTGCCAGCAGTACAGGGGGATCCTACGAGCAGTACTTC
>.|TRBJ1-1|TRBV20-1|.
CSARGLWAGNTEAFF
TGCAGTGCTAGAGGGCTATGGGCGGGGAACACTGAAGCTTTCTTT
>many|TRBJ1-2|TRBV28|TRBD1
CASSSDRDYTF
TGTGCCAGCAGTTCTGACAGGGACTACACCTTC
>many|TRBJ2-1|TRBV5-6|TRBD2
CASSLMIAGVPYNEQFF
TGTGCCAGCAGCTTGATGATAGCGGGAGTTCCCTACAATGAGCAGTTCTTC
>many|TRBJ2-7|TRBV7-8|TRBD1
CASSLDVFLLGTGDSEQYF
TGTGCCAGCAGCTTAGACGTCTTCCTGCTCGGGACAGGGGACTCCGAGCAGTACTTC
>many|TRBJ1-1|TRBV28|.
CASNDRTTPNTEAFF
TGTGCCAGCAACGACCGGACAACGCCGAACACTGAAGCTTTCTTT
>many|TRBJ1-1|TRBV7-9|TRBD1
CASSAPSQGAEAFF
TGTGCCAGCAGCGCTCCATCACAGGGGGCTGAAGCTTTCTTT
>few|TRBJ1-2|TRBV10-2|.
CASSVVGDGYTF
TGCGCCAGCAGTGTAGTAGGAGATGGCTACACCTTC
>many|TRBJ1-1|TRBV29-1|.
CSTGVEGRITEAFF
TGCAGCACTGGGGTGGAGGGGAGGATCACTGAAGCTTTCTTT
>few|TRBJ2-7|TRBV19|TRBD1
CASSNGQGASYEQYF
TGTGCCAGTAGTAACGGACAGGGGGCATCCTACGAGCAGTACTTC
>many|TRBJ2-1|TRBV2|.
CASNSQAGGHNEQFF
TGTGCCAGCAATTCTCAAGCAGGCGGACACAATGAGCAGTTCTTC
>many|TRBJ1-6|TRBV28|.
CASSLFGGKDSPLHF
TGTGCCAGCAGTTTATTTGGGGGCAAGGATTCACCCCTCCACTTT
>many|TRBJ1-5|TRBV4-1|.
CASSHGGAKSNQPQHF
TGCGCCAGCAGCCACGGAGGAGCAAAGAGCAATCAGCCCCAGCATTTT
>few|TRBJ2-2|TRBV2|.
CASNGVGELFF
TGTGCCAGCAACGGAGTCGGGGAGCTGTTTTTT
>.|TRBJ2-1|TRBV5-1|.
CASSLGWTEGGEQFF
TGCGCCAGCAGCTTAGGTTGGACAGAAGGAGGTGAGCAGTTCTTC
>many|TRBJ2-2|TRBV27|.
CASSRGNTGELFF
TGTGCCAGCAGTCGAGGCAACACCGGGGAGCTGTTTTTT
>few|TRBJ1-4|TRBV20-1|.
CSARFWEKLFF
TGCAGTGCTAGATTCTGGGAAAAACTGTTTTTT